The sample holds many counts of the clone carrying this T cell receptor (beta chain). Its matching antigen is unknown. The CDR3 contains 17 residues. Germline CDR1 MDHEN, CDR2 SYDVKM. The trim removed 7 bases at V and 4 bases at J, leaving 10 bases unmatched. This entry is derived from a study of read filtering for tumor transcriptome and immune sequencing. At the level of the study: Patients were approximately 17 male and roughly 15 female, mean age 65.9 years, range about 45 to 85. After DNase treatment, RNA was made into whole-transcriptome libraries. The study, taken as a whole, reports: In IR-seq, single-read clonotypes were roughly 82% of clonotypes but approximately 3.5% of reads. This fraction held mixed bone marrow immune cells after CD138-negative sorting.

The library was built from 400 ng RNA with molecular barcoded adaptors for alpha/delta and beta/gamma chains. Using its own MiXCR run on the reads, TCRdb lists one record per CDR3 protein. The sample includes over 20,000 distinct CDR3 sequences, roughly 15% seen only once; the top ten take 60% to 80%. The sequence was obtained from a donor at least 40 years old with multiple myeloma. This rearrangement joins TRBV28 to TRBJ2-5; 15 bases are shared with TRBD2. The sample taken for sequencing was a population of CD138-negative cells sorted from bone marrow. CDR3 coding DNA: TGTGCCAGCACCGATATTGGGGGACTAGCGGGAGGAGAGACCCAGTACTTC. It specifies CASTDIGGLAGGETQYF.